A selection of T cell receptor beta chains follows, all from one sample in a study of radiotherapy plus CTLA-4 blockade in lung cancer. TCRdb's table, derived via immunoSEQ multiplex PCR, lists solely in-frame clones and lacks some. The sample yields some 78,000 clones, around 87% seen once. The sample was peripheral blood, taken from a patient treated with radiotherapy plus ipilimumab. These receptors all come from a human donor with non-small cell lung cancer who had a partial response to radiotherapy plus ipilimumab. CDR3s include the opening cysteine and the closing phenylalanine or tryptophan.

V: TRBV10-1
CDR3: CASSEGAQPQHF

V: TRBV7-2
CDR3: CASSLGTGVYGYTF

V: TRBV28
CDR3: CASSLGEGVFTIYF

V: TRBV28
CDR3: CASSLPTGGVETQYF

V: TRBV30
CDR3: CAWSAGAHAAYEQYF

V: TRBV2
CDR3: CASRTTEFGANSPLHF

V: TRBV5-1
CDR3: CASSPDGQGYYEQYF

V: TRBV28
CDR3: CASSKAGSGANVLTF

V: TRBV7-2
CDR3: CASSLDRGRAGYTF

V: TRBV6-6
CDR3: CASSKRANTGELFF

V: TRBV7-2
CDR3: CASSRALAEETQYF

V: TRBV28
CDR3: CASSFQGSNQPQHF

V: TRBV28
CDR3: CASSLSPQGGGYGYTF

V: TRBV6-1
CDR3: CASSWDSQGFF

V: TRBV11-3
CDR3: CASSPGLAQETQYF

V: TRBV29-1
CDR3: CSVERLAGAEQFF